This T cell receptor (beta chain) was captured by sequencing in a study of Graves' ophthalmopathy and Graves' hyperthyroidism. Deletions cut 1 base from V and 3 bases from J, with 9 bases between. The germline gives CDR1 MNHNS, CDR2 SASEGT. CDR3 length: 14 residues. RNA transcripts yielded amplified TCR beta CDR3 regions. Amplification began with first-round RT-PCR using HTBI primers, then second-round multiplex PCR was performed. In TCRdb, the multiplex PCR reads were re-called with MiXCR into one record per CDR3 protein. The profile shows more than 550,000 distinct CDR3 sequences, roughly two fifths of them singletons. Ophthalmopathy was moderately-to-severely active, CAS at least 3, NOSPECS at least 4, lasting under 3 months.

The sequence derives from an adult man with Graves' ophthalmopathy. Sequencing was carried out using peripheral blood. This sequence joins TRBV6-1 and TRBJ2-5, with D perhaps matching TRBD1 (5 bases). The CDR3 sequence: CASSEDRSKETQYF. The DNA for the CDR3 is TGTGCCAGCAGTGAAGACAGGTCTAAAGAGACCCAGTACTTC.